This TCR beta chain was recorded in a study of T cell repertoires in cytomegalovirus infection. At the level of the study: An indication of both CMV infection and matching HLA type came from public TCR beta signatures.

Of note for this clonotype: Antigen: not known.

TCRdb analysed the reads with MiXCR anew, one entry per CDR3 protein. The table shows roughly 230,000 distinct CDR3 sequences, with over 15% occurring only once. General study results and limits: Ex vivo, HLA-C-restricted CMV-specific TCR beta clonotypes prevailed over the rest of the response. Pooled public TCR beta family frequency picked out CMV carriers with the relevant HLA.

There are 15 residues in the CDR3. CDR1 and CDR2 (germline): SEHNR, FQNEAQ (reference sequence). V lost 6 bases, J lost 3 bases, and 17 bases lay in between. Sequenced material: CD8+ T cells from PBMCs. The chain carries TRBV7-9 and TRBJ2-5; TRBD1 is a possible D gene (5 bases). This receptor was identified in a human donor in good health (CMV status not recorded). Some clones in this sample may be carry-over from other donors' samples. The CDR3 sequence: CASRPAQGWKETQYF. CDR3 nucleotide sequence: TGTGCCAGCAGACCCGCCCAGGGCTGGAAAGAGACCCAGTACTTC.